Below are 5 T cell receptor beta chains sequenced from a single sample in a study of post-analysis software for immune sequencing data. Broader study findings: Compared with controls, patients had more of about five TRBV segments, including TRBV5-6, TRBV5-1 and TRBV20-1.

Unique molecular identifiers were built into the TCR beta cDNA libraries. TCRdb used MiXCR to reprocess the PCR reads, holding one entry per CDR3 protein. This sample carries over 700,000 distinct CDR3 sequences, just under 30% of them seen once, and the ten largest clones take around 0.6%. Antigen specificity for these receptors is unknown. What was sequenced was blood. These receptors were taken from a girl aged 10-17 years with multiple sclerosis.

The V and J genes are TRBV7-2 and TRBJ1-5, with D tentatively TRBD1 (5 bases). The CDR3 sequence is 16 residues long. Per germline, CDR1 SGHTA and CDR2 FQGNSA. Trimming removed 1 base from V and 1 base from J, with 11 bases in between. CDR3: CASSLGRVGSNQPQHF. In DNA, the CDR3 is TGTGCCAGCAGCTTAGGCAGGGTAGGGAGCAATCAGCCCCAGCATTTT.

The chain recombines TRBV5-5 with TRBJ2-2; 8 bases align to TRBD2. J gave up 4 bases and V 4 bases, and 6 bases lay outside the gene matches. CDR1 is SGHKS, CDR2 YYEKEE, per germline (reference sequence). CDR3 length: 15 amino acids. The CDR3 DNA reads as TGTGCCAGCAGCCCGGGAGGGATAGGCACCGGGGAGCTGTTTTTT. Translating it yields CASSPGGIGTGELFF.

This clonotype showed up just a few times. The chain joins TRBV7-6 to TRBJ2-1; D is possibly TRBD2 (7 bases). The CDR3 contains 19 residues. V lost 2 bases, J lost 5 bases, and 25 bases lay in between. Germline V CDR1 and CDR2: SGHVS, FNYEAQ. The CDR3 DNA follows: TGTGCCAGCAGCTTAAACATCCCCGTGGGGGGGGCTCTAAACAATGAGCAGTTCTTC. Residues: CASSLNIPVGGALNNEQFF.

In this sample, this clonotype turned up a few times. The V gene is TRBV6-1, the J gene TRBJ2-7, with 10 positions matching TRBD1. The germline V gene has CDR1 MNHNS and CDR2 SASEGT. CDR3 size: 14 residues. V was pared by 6 bases and J by 0 bases, with 2 bases of the junction left unmatched. The CDR3 bases are TGTGCCAGCAGGGACAGGGGGTACTCCTACGAGCAGTACTTC. This translates into CASRDRGYSYEQYF.

This clonotype was picked up a small number of times. At one end, the junction sequence differs from germline, possibly due to a read error. The rearrangement links TRBV29-1 to TRBJ2-5; 7 bases fit TRBD1. This CDR3 has 12 residues. In germline, CDR1 is SQVTM, CDR2 ANQGSEA. CDR3 sequence reads: CSVGTDQETLYF. For the CDR3, the DNA is TGCAGCGTGGGGACAGACCAAGAGACCCTGTACTTC.